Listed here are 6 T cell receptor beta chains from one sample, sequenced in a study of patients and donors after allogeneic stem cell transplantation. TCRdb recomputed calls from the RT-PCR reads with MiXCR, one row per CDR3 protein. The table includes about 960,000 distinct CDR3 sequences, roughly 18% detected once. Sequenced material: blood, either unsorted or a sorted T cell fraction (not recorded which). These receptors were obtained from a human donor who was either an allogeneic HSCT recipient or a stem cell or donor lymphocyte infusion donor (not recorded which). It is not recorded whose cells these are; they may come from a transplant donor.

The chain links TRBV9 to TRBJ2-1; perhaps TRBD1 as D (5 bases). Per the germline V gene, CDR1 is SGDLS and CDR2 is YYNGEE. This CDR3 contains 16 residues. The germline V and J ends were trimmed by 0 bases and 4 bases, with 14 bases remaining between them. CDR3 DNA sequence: TGTGCCAGCAGCGTAGCTCACACAGGAGTGTACAATGAGCAGTTCTTC. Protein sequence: CASSVAHTGVYNEQFF.

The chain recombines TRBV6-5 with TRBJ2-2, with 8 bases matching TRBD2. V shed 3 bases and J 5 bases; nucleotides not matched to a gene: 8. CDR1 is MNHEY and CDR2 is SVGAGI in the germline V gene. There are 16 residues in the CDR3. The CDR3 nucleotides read TGTGCCAGCAGTTATGAAGCTAGCGGGTGGACCGGGGAGCTGTTTTTT. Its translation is CASSYEASGWTGELFF.

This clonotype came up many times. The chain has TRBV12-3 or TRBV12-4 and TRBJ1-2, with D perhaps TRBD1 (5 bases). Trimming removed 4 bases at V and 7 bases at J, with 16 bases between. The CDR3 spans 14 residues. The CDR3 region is CASSWTHSRGGYTF. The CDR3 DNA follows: TGTGCCAGCAGTTGGACACACTCCCGAGGTGGCTACACCTTC.

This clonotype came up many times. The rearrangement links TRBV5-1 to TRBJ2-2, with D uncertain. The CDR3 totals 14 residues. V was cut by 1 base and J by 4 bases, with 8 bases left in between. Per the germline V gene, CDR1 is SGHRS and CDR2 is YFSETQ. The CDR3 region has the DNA TGCGCCAGCAGCTTGTTTCTGGGCACCGGGGAGCTGTTTTTT. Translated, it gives CASSLFLGTGELFF.

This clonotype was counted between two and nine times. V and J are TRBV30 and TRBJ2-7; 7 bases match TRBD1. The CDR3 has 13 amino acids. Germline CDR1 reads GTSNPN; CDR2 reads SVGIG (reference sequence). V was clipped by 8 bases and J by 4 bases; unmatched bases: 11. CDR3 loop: CAHRGQTLYEQYF. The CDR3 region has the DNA TGTGCCCACCGGGGACAGACCCTGTACGAGCAGTACTTC.

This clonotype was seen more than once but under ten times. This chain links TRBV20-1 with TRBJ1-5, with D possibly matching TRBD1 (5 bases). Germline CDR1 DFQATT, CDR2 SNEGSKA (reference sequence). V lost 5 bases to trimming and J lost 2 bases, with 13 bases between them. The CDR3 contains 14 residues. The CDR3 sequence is CSASGSSGNQPQHF. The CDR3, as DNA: TGCAGTGCTTCAGGGTCGAGTGGCAATCAGCCCCAGCATTTT.